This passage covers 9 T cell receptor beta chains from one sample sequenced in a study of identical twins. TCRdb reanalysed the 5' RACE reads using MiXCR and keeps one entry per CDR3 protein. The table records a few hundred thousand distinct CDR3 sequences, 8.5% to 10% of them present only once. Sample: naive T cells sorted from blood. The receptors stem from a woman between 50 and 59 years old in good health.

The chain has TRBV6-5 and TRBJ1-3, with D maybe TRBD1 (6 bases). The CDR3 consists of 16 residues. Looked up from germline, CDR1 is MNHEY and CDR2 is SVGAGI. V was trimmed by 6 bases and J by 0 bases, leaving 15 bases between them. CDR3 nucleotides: TGTGCCAGCAGCCAATTTACAGGGTACTCTGGAAACACCATATATTTT. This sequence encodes CASSQFTGYSGNTIYF.

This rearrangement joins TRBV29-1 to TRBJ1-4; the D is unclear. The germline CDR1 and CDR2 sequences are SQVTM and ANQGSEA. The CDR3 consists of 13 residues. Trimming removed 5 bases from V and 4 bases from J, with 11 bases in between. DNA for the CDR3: TGCAGCGTTCTAGACTGGATTAATGAAAAACTGTTTTTT. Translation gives CSVLDWINEKLFF.

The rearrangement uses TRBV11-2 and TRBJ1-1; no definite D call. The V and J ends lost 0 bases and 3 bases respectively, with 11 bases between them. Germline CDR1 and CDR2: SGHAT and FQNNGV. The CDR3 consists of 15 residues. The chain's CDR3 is CASSLEVDWDTEAFF. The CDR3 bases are TGTGCCAGCAGCTTAGAGGTAGATTGGGACACTGAAGCTTTCTTT. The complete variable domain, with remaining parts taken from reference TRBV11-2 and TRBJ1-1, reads EAGVAQSPRYKIIEKRQSVAFWCNPISGHATLYWYQQILGQGPKLLIQFQNNGVVDDSQLPKDRFSAERLKGVDSTLKIQPAKLEDSAVYLCASSLEVDWDTEAFFGQGTRLTVV.

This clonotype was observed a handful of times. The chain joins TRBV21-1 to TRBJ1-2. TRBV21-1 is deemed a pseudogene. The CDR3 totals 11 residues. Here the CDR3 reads CASTNVRGYTF. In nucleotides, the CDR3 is TGTGCCAGCACCAACGTCAGGGGCTACACCTTC.

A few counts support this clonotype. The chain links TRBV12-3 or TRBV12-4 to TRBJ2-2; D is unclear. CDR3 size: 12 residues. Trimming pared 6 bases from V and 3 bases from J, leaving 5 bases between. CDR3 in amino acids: CASSWDTGELFF. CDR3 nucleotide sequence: TGTGCCAGCAGCTGGGACACCGGGGAGCTGTTTTTT.

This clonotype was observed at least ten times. The CDR3 DNA follows: TGCGCCAGCAGCTTGGCCCCGGGAGTCTCGGATGAGCAGTTCTTC. Translation gives CASSLAPGVSDEQFF. The chain recombines TRBV5-1 with TRBJ2-1; maybe TRBD2 (6 bases). The CDR3 extends over 15 amino acids. The V end was cut by 0 bases, the J end by 8 bases, with 15 bases between. The germline V gene encodes CDR1 SGHRS and CDR2 YFSETQ.

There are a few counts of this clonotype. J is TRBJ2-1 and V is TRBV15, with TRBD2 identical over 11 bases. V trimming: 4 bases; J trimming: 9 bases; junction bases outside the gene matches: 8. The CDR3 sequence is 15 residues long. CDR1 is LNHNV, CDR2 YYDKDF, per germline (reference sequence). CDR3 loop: CATSTLAGGVGEQFF. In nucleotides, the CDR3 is TGTGCCACCAGCACTTTAGCGGGAGGGGTTGGTGAGCAGTTCTTC. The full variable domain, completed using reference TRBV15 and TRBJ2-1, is DAMVIQNPRYQVTQFGKPVTLSCSQTLNHNVMYWYQQKSSQAPKLLFHYYDKDFNNEADTPDNFQSRRPNTSFCFLDIRSPGLGDTAMYLCATSTLAGGVGEQFFGPGTRLTVL.

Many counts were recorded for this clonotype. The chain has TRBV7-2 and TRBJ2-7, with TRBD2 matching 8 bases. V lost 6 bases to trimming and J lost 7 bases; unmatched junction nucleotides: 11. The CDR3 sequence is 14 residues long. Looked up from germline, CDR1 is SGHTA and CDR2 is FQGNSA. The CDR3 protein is CASSVREGRWEQYF. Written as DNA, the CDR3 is TGTGCCAGCAGTGTCCGGGAGGGCCGTTGGGAGCAGTACTTC.

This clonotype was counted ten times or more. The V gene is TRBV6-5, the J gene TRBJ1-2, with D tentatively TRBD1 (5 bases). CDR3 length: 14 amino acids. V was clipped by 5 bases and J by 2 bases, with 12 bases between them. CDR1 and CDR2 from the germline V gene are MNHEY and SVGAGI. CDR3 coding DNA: TGTGCCAGCAGTACCGGGACGGTCAACTATGGCTACACCTTC. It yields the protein CASSTGTVNYGYTF.